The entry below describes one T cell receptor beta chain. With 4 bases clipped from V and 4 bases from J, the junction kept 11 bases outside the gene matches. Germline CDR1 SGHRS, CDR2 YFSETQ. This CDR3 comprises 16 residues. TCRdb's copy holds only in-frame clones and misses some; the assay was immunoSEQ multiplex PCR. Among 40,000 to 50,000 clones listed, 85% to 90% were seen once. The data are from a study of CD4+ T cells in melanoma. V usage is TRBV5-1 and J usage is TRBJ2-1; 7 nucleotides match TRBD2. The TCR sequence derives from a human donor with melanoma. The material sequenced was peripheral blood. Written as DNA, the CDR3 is TGCGCCAGCAGCGTGACCGGGACTACCTATTACAATGAGCAGTTCTTC. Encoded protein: CASSVTGTTYYNEQFF.